Listed here are 8 T cell receptor beta chains from one sample, sequenced in a study of T cells in localized non-small cell lung cancer. Sequencing used immunoSEQ multiplex PCR; TCRdb keeps in-frame clones, though not all of them. The sample comprises tens of thousands of clones, about 80% of which are singletons, and 7% to 8.5% rests with the top ten. This specimen consisted of PBMCs, obtained before any cancer treatment. These receptors were collected from a man aged 40-75 years with stage II lung adenocarcinoma.

The chain employs TRBV11-2 and TRBJ2-1; 9 bases match TRBD2. Germline V gene lookup returns CDR1 SGHAT and CDR2 FQNNGV. The CDR3 has 15 amino acids. Trimming cost V 5 bases and J 9 bases; bases outside gene matches: 11. The CDR3 loop reads CASSQGWREGTEQFF. CDR3 nucleotide sequence: TGTGCCAGCAGCCAAGGGTGGCGGGAGGGTACTGAGCAGTTCTTC.

The chain combines TRBV7-2 with TRBJ2-5; 11 bases match TRBD1. This CDR3 spans 14 amino acids. The germline V gene encodes CDR1 SGHTA and CDR2 FQGNSA. V dropped 4 bases and J dropped 4; count of bases not matched to a gene: 2. Here the CDR3 reads CASSYGQGAETQYF. CDR3 DNA: TGTGCCAGCAGCTACGGACAGGGGGCAGAGACCCAGTACTTC.

Only a few counts were recorded for this clone. This chain connects TRBV4-2 to TRBJ1-3; TRBD1 is a possible D gene (6 bases). The germline gives CDR1 LGHNA, CDR2 YNFKEQ. This CDR3 is 15 amino acids long. V lost 0 bases to trimming and J lost 5 bases, with 11 bases between them. The chain's CDR3 is CASSQDPRGRNTIYF. In DNA form, the CDR3 reads TGTGCCAGCAGCCAAGATCCCAGGGGTAGAAACACCATATATTTT.

This chain uses TRBV7-8 with TRBJ2-7; D not resolved. V lost 5 bases, J lost 7 bases, and 21 bases lay in between. The length of the CDR3 is 15 residues. Germline loops: CDR1 SGHVS, CDR2 FQNEAQ. The CDR3 coding sequence is TGTGCCAGCAGCCCTACCCCGACCCCTCTGGGAGAGCAGTACTTC. This gives the protein CASSPTPTPLGEQYF.

Relative to its sample, this clone is medium-sized. The genes are TRBV6-1 and TRBJ2-1, with 8 bases identical to TRBD2. This CDR3 contains 15 residues. Trimming cost V 4 bases and J 4 bases; bases outside gene matches: 6. CDR1 is MNHNS, CDR2 SASEGT, per germline. The CDR3 spells CASSGDSGAYNEQFF. In DNA, the CDR3 is TGTGCCAGCAGTGGAGATAGCGGGGCATACAATGAGCAGTTCTTC.

This sequence joins TRBV7-9 and TRBJ1-1; the D is unclear. Germline V CDR1 and CDR2: SEHNR, FQNEAQ (reference sequence). V gave up 3 bases and J gave up 5 bases, with 4 bases separating them. The CDR3 is 11 residues long. This CDR3 reads CASSFGTEAFF. The CDR3 DNA reads as TGTGCCAGCAGCTTTGGGACTGAAGCTTTCTTT.

The J gene is TRBJ1-2, the V gene TRBV9; the D is unclear. Per germline, CDR1 SGDLS and CDR2 YYNGEE. The CDR3 extends over 14 amino acids. V was clipped by 4 bases and J by 6 bases, with 16 bases between them. In nucleotides, the CDR3 is TGTGCCAGCAGCTTAGAGATGTGGGCTGATGGCTACACCTTC. This sequence encodes CASSLEMWADGYTF.

The genes are TRBV19 and TRBJ2-3; TRBD2 matches 12 bases. The CDR3 totals 17 residues. CDR1 is LNHDA and CDR2 is SQIVND in the germline V gene (reference sequence). After removal of 4 bases from V and 0 bases from J, the junction contained 5 bases not matched to a gene. CDR3: CASSNRGTSGSTDTQYF. The CDR3 DNA follows: TGTGCCAGTAGTAACCGGGGGACTAGCGGGAGCACAGATACGCAGTATTTT.